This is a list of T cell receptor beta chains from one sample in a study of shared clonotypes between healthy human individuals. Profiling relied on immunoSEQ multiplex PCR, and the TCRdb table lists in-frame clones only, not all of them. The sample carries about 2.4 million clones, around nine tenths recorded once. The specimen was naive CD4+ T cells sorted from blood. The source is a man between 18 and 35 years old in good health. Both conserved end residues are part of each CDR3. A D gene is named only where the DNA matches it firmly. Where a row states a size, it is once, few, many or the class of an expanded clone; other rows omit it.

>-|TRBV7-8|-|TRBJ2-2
CASGVSWELFF
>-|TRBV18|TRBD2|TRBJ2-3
CASSPLAGTSGSTDTQYF
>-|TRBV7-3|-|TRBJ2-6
CASSLTGNSGANVLTF
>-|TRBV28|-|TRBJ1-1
CATLGGLNTEAFF
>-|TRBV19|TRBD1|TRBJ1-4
CASSTQWTGGEKLFF
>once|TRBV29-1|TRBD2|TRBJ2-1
CSVSGGKLNEQFF
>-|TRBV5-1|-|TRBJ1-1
CASSLERPNTEAFF
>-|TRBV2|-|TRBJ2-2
CASRGRSNTGELFF
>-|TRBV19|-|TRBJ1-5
CASSITGSQHF
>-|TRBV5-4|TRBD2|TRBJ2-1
CASSLLAGWHNEQFF
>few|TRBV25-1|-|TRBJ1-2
CASSQGHRGYTF
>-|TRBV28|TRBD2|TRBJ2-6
CASSDLGGAGANVLTF
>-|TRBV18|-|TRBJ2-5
CASSPRQLKETQYF
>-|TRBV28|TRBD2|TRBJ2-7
CASSSAGTSSYEQYF
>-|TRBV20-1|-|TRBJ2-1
CSASPFGEQFF
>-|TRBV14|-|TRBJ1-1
CASSQPPDSAPFNTEAFF
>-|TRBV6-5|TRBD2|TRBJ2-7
CASRPKTSGRDEQYF
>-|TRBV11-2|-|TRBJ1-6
CASSLEGFTSYNSPLHF
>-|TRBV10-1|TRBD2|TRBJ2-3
CASSESASGQDTQYF
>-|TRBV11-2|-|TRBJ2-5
CASSLGWETQYF
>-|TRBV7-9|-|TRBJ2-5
CASSLAQALQETQYF
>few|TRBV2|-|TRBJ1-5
CASSMGPSQHF
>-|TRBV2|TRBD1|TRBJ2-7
CASSPDRYEQYF
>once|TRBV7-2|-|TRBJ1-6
CASSFDNKYYPLHF
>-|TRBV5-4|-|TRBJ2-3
CASSNSPGQSTDTQYF
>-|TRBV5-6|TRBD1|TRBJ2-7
CASSMGTGGAKAYEQYF